What follows are 27 T cell receptor beta chains derived from one specimen sequenced in a study of T cells in Graves' hyperthyroidism and ophthalmopathy. RNA transcripts yielded amplified TCR beta CDR3 regions. In the first-round RT-PCR of the TCR CDR3, the HTBI primer set was used. One entry per CDR3 protein, called by TCRdb with MiXCR from the multiplex PCR reads. The sample includes approximately 300,000 distinct CDR3 sequences, 15% to 20% of them seen just once. Sequenced material: blood. The receptors stem from a man aged 45 to 65 with Graves' ophthalmopathy.

This clonotype appeared many times. This chain joins TRBV5-1 and TRBJ1-1, with 9 bases identical to TRBD1. Germline trimming cut 4 bases from V and 4 bases from J; bases unmatched to any gene: 11. Germline V CDR1 and CDR2: SGHRS, YFSETQ. The CDR3 sequence is 16 residues long. The CDR3 spells CASSGRTGGKGTEAFF. In DNA, the CDR3 is TGCGCCAGCAGCGGAAGAACAGGGGGCAAAGGCACTGAAGCTTTCTTT. Variable domain in full (rest from reference TRBV5-1 and TRBJ1-1): KAGVTQTPRYLIKTRGQQVTLSCSPISGHRSVSWYQQTPGQGLQFLFEYFSETQRNKGNFPGRFSGRQFSNSRSEMNVSTLELGDSALYLCASSGRTGGKGTEAFFGQGTRLTVV.

This clonotype was seen at least ten times. The gene calls are TRBV6-1 and TRBJ2-7; D is uncertain. Trimming cost V 3 bases and J 0 bases, with 9 bases left between them. The CDR3 is made up of 14 amino acids. Per germline, CDR1 MNHNS and CDR2 SASEGT. For the CDR3, the DNA is TGTGCCAGCAGTGATTCGTCAGTCTCCTACGAGCAGTACTTC. This translates into CASSDSSVSYEQYF.

This clonotype was seen at least ten times. The CDR3 bases are TGTGCCAGCAGCCAGGGACGGACAGTGGCCCAGTACTTC. Translating it yields CASSQGRTVAQYF. This rearrangement joins TRBV3-1 to TRBJ2-5, with a tentative D call TRBD1 (6 bases). This CDR3 contains 13 residues. Germline V gene lookup returns CDR1 LGHDT and CDR2 YNNKEL (reference sequence). V shed 3 bases and J shed 9 bases, with 14 bases lying between them.

This clonotype was observed a few times. The chain joins TRBV29-1 to TRBJ2-7; 9 bases fit TRBD1. Germline CDR1 and CDR2: SQVTM and ANQGSEA. The J segment lost 1 base and the V segment lost 6 bases, leaving 4 bases of the junction unmatched. The CDR3 extends over 13 amino acids. CDR3 sequence reads: CSVFGTGSYEQYF. CDR3 in DNA: TGCAGCGTATTTGGGACAGGGTCCTACGAGCAGTACTTC.

This clonotype was counted many times. This sequence joins TRBV5-5 and TRBJ2-3; TRBD1 aligns across 7 bases. Germline V gives CDR1 SGHKS, CDR2 YYEKEE (reference sequence). V gave up 4 bases and J gave up 2 bases; unmatched junction bases: 10. There are 16 residues in the CDR3. CDR3 sequence (DNA): TGTGCCAGCAGCCAGACAGGGTGGGGTAACACAGATACGCAGTATTTT. Translation gives CASSQTGWGNTDTQYF.

The chain couples TRBV10-3 to TRBJ2-7, with a possible D match to TRBD2 (5 bases). Germline V gene sequence: CDR1 ENHRY, CDR2 SYGVKD. Trimming pared 3 bases from V and 6 bases from J, leaving 18 bases between. This CDR3 comprises 15 residues. The CDR3 DNA follows: TGTGCCATCAGTGAAAAGACCCCAGCGGTTCCCGAGCAGTACTTC. As protein: CAISEKTPAVPEQYF.

This clonotype was recorded at least ten times. The rearrangement uses TRBV7-8 and TRBJ2-7; 12 bases agree with TRBD1. With 5 bases clipped from V and 3 bases from J, the junction kept 5 bases outside the gene matches. The CDR3 has 15 residues. Per the germline V gene, CDR1 is SGHVS and CDR2 is FQNEAQ. Here the CDR3 reads CASSPGQGAFYEQYF. CDR3 coding DNA: TGTGCCAGCAGCCCGGGACAGGGGGCATTCTACGAGCAGTACTTC.

The genes are TRBV7-8 and TRBJ1-5; D uncertain. Trimming took 0 bases from V and 5 from J, leaving 14 bases between them. The CDR3 sequence is 16 residues long. In germline, CDR1 is SGHVS, CDR2 FQNEAQ. The CDR3: CASSLAGSNTYQPQHF. In DNA form, the CDR3 reads TGTGCCAGCAGCTTAGCCGGATCTAACACGTATCAGCCCCAGCATTTT.

This clonotype was picked up a small number of times. V usage is TRBV20-1 and J usage is TRBJ2-7; D remains ambiguous. The CDR3 contains 14 residues. V lost 0 bases, J lost 0 bases, and 9 bases lay in between. Germline CDR1 DFQATT, CDR2 SNEGSKA (reference sequence). CDR3 protein: CSARDTLVSYEQYF. CDR3 coding DNA: TGCAGTGCTAGAGATACGCTAGTCTCCTACGAGCAGTACTTC.

The chain carries TRBV6-1 and TRBJ2-5; 14 nucleotides match TRBD2. V lost 6 bases and J lost 6; bases outside the gene matches: 6. Germline lookup yields CDR1 MNHNS and CDR2 SASEGT. The CDR3 totals 15 residues. CDR3 in amino acids: CASRPTSGRAQTQYF. In DNA, the CDR3 is TGTGCCAGCAGACCGACTAGCGGGAGGGCCCAGACCCAGTACTTC.

This clonotype was picked up many times. The chain couples TRBV28 to TRBJ2-7; 10 bases align to TRBD2. CDR1 and CDR2 from the germline V gene are MDHEN and SYDVKM. Trimming at V came to 2 bases and at J to 4 bases, leaving 8 bases not matched to a gene. The CDR3 runs 16 residues. CDR3 sequence (DNA): TGTGCCAGCAGTTTAACGGGACTAGCGAATCGATACGAGCAGTACTTC. Translation: CASSLTGLANRYEQYF.

This clonotype appeared many times. V gene TRBV7-3 combines with J gene TRBJ2-5; maybe TRBD2 (7 bases). The CDR3 length is 14 residues. V was shortened by 5 bases and J by 5 bases, with 15 bases between the two germline ends. The germline gives CDR1 SGHTA, CDR2 FQGTGA. The CDR3 reads CASSLGGGGETQYF. As DNA, the CDR3 is TGTGCCAGCAGCCTAGGCGGGGGCGGGGAGACCCAGTACTTC. The complete variable domain, with remaining parts taken from reference TRBV7-3 and TRBJ2-5, reads GAGVSQTPSNKVTEKGKYVELRCDPISGHTALYWYRQSLGQGPEFLIYFQGTGAADDSGLPNDRFFAVRPEGSVSTLKIQRTERGDSAVYLCASSLGGGGETQYFGPGTRLLVL.

This clonotype was seen at least ten times. The chain uses TRBV28 and TRBJ2-5; 11 bases are shared with TRBD2. J lost 5 bases, V lost 5 bases, and 10 bases had no gene match. The CDR3 extends over 16 amino acids. Germline loops: CDR1 MDHEN, CDR2 SYDVKM. CDR3 loop: CASSPRLAGMGETQYF. The CDR3 bases are TGTGCCAGCAGTCCCCGACTAGCGGGAATGGGGGAGACCCAGTACTTC.

Points on this clonotype: This may be a read error: a much more frequent sequence differs by one nucleotide. The chain couples TRBV12-3 or TRBV12-4 to TRBJ1-2; 9 positions agree with TRBD1. The CDR3 is 13 residues long. The junction had 6 bases not matched to a gene; V was cut back by 6 bases and J by 7 bases. CDR3 nucleotides: TGTGCCAGCAGCACGGGACAGGGAAGTGGCTACACCTTC. Its translation: CASSTGQGSGYTF.

In this sample, this clonotype turned up many times. The V and J genes are TRBV7-2 and TRBJ2-3; D gene ambiguous. Trimming shortened V by 2 bases and J by 4 bases, and 7 bases separated the two germline ends. The CDR3 is made up of 13 amino acids. Per germline, CDR1 SGHTA and CDR2 FQGNSA. CDR3 nucleotide sequence: TGTGCCAGCAGCTTATTGTATGCAGATACGCAGTATTTT. It specifies CASSLLYADTQYF. Filled out from reference TRBV7-2 and TRBJ2-3, the complete variable domain reads GAGVSQSPSNKVTEKGKDVELRCDPISGHTALYWYRQSLGQGLEFLIYFQGNSAPDKSGLPSDRFSAERTGGSVSTLTIQRTQQEDSAVYLCASSLLYADTQYFGPGTRLTVL.

The rearrangement links TRBV20-1 to TRBJ2-4; 8 bases fit TRBD1. This CDR3 comprises 16 residues. Unmatched junction bases numbered 6, after V lost 0 bases and J lost 2 bases. Germline CDR1 and CDR2: DFQATT and SNEGSKA (reference sequence). As DNA, the CDR3 is TGCAGTGCTAGAGACCGGACAGGGACAACCAAAAACATTCAGTACTTC. Translating gives CSARDRTGTTKNIQYF.

This clonotype was counted many times. The chain is built from TRBV18 and TRBJ2-7; D perhaps matches TRBD1 (5 bases). CDR1 and CDR2 (germline): KGHSH, LQKENI. V was shortened by 1 base and J by 7 bases, with 14 bases between the two germline ends. The length of the CDR3 is 14 residues. CDR3 amino acids: CASSPQDSVGEQYF. CDR3 nucleotide sequence: TGTGCCAGCTCACCACAAGACAGCGTGGGAGAGCAGTACTTC.

This clonotype showed up just a few times. The V gene is TRBV12-3 or TRBV12-4, the J gene TRBJ2-4; TRBD2 matches at 8 bases. The V segment lost 10 bases and the J segment 0 bases; nucleotides outside the gene matches: 5. The CDR3 has 14 residues. The CDR3 sequence is CATREGQAKNIQYF. CDR3 nucleotides: TGTGCCACCCGGGAGGGCCAAGCCAAAAACATTCAGTACTTC.

Here the CDR3 reads CASSAATGTSGRYEQYF. The DNA of the CDR3 is TGTGCCAGCAGCGCAGCCACCGGGACTAGCGGGAGGTACGAGCAGTACTTC. This sequence joins TRBV9 and TRBJ2-7; 15 positions match TRBD2. Losses at the gene ends were 3 bases for V and 4 bases for J; bases not matched to a gene: 8. CDR1 and CDR2 from the germline V gene are SGDLS and YYNGEE. The CDR3 has 17 amino acids.

With regard to this clonotype: The junction differs from germline at one of its ends, possibly a read error. The chain is built from TRBV7-3 and TRBJ2-7, with 12 bases fitting TRBD1. The CDR3 totals 16 residues. Germline CDR1 reads SGHTA; CDR2 reads FQGTGA. For the CDR3, the DNA is TGTGCCAGCAGAAGGGGACAGGGGGCGTCAGCCTGCGAGCGGTACTTC. This codes for CASRRGQGASACERYF.

The rearrangement links TRBV12-3 or TRBV12-4 to TRBJ2-3; 7 nucleotides match TRBD2. This CDR3 region has 15 residues. V shed 3 bases and J 5 bases; nucleotides not matched to a gene: 8. DNA of the CDR3: TGTGCCAGCAGTTTTTACGGGAGGCGCATAGATACGCAGTATTTT. Translation: CASSFYGRRIDTQYF.

This clonotype appeared many times. The rearrangement joins TRBV7-9 to TRBJ1-1, with 7 bases fitting TRBD1. This CDR3 is 16 amino acids long. After removal of 5 bases from V and 1 base from J, the junction contained 10 bases not matched to a gene. Germline lookup yields CDR1 SEHNR and CDR2 FQNEAQ (reference sequence). The chain's CDR3 is CASSPAGGGPNTEAFF. The DNA for the CDR3 is TGTGCCAGCAGCCCGGCGGGAGGGGGCCCGAACACTGAAGCTTTCTTT.

The rearrangement joins TRBV5-1 to TRBJ2-1; 13 bases match TRBD2. Germline values: CDR1 SGHRS, CDR2 YFSETQ. CDR3 size: 17 residues. With 4 bases clipped from V and 10 bases from J, the junction kept 14 bases outside the gene matches. The CDR3: CASSGRLAGGSRGEQFF. The CDR3 DNA sequence: TGCGCCAGCAGCGGAAGACTAGCGGGAGGCTCAAGAGGGGAGCAGTTCTTC.

This clonotype was recorded many times. The CDR3 coding sequence is TGTGCCAGCTCCTACAGTGCGCTCTACGAGCAGTACTTC. Translating gives CASSYSALYEQYF. This chain uses TRBV27 with TRBJ2-7, with D hard to call. CDR1 is MNHEY and CDR2 is SMNVEV in the germline V gene (reference sequence). Trimming took 8 bases from V and 3 from J, leaving 14 bases between them. This CDR3 contains 13 residues.

The sample holds many counts of this clonotype. The rearrangement joins TRBV7-2 to TRBJ1-2; D perhaps matches TRBD1 (5 bases). Germline CDR1 reads SGHTA; CDR2 reads FQGNSA. Trimming left V 5 bases short and J 6 bases short, with 16 bases between. This CDR3 contains 14 residues. The CDR3 DNA sequence: TGTGCCAGCAGCCCGGGACTGGGAATACATGGCTACACCTTC. It specifies CASSPGLGIHGYTF. Drawing the rest from reference TRBV7-2 and TRBJ1-2, the complete variable domain is GAGVSQSPSNKVTEKGKDVELRCDPISGHTALYWYRQSLGQGLEFLIYFQGNSAPDKSGLPSDRFSAERTGGSVSTLTIQRTQQEDSAVYLCASSPGLGIHGYTFGSGTRLTVV.

This clonotype has at least ten counts. The chain recombines TRBV28 with TRBJ2-7, with D hard to call. V was shortened by 8 bases and J by 2 bases, with 7 bases between the two germline ends. This CDR3 region has 11 residues. Germline loops: CDR1 MDHEN, CDR2 SYDVKM. The DNA of the CDR3 is TGTGCCAGCGCCTCGACCTACGAGCAGTACTTC. This gives the protein CASASTYEQYF.

V gene TRBV24-1 combines with J gene TRBJ2-5; the D gene is possibly TRBD2 (6 bases). Germline loops: CDR1 KGHDR, CDR2 SFDVKD. V lost 9 bases to trimming and J lost 2 bases, with 21 bases between them. This CDR3 is built from 16 residues. The CDR3 protein is CATGRPGHHQQETQYF. The CDR3 region has the DNA TGTGCCACCGGGAGGCCCGGGCACCACCAACAAGAGACCCAGTACTTC.